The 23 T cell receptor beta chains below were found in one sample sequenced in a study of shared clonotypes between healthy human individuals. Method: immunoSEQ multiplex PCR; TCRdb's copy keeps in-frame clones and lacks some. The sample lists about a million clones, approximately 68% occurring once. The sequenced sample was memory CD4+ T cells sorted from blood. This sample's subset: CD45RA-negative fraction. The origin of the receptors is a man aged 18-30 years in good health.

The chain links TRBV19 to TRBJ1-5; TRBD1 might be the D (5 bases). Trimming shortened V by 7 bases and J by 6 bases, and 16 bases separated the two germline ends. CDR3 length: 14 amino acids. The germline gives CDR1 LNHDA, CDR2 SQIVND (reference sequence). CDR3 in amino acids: CASMAGLFGQPQHF. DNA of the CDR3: TGTGCCAGTATGGCGGGGCTCTTTGGTCAGCCCCAGCATTTT.

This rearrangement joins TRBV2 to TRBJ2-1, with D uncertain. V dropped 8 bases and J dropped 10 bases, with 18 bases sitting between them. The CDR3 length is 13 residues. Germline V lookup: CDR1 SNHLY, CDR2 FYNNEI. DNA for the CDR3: TGTGCCAGCGGGCGAGGACCGGTTTGGGAGCAGTTCTTC. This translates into CASGRGPVWEQFF.

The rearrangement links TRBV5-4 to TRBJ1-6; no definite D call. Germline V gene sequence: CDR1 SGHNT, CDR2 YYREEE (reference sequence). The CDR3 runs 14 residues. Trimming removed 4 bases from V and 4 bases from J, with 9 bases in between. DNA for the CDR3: TGTGCCAGCAGCCCATCCGGTTATAATTCACCCCTCCACTTT. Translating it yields CASSPSGYNSPLHF.

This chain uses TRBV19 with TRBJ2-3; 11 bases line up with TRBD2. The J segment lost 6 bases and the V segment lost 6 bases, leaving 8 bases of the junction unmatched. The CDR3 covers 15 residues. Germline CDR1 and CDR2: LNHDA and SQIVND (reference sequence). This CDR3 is CASSQTSGSSDTQYF. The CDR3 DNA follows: TGTGCCAGTAGCCAAACTAGCGGGAGTTCTGATACGCAGTATTTT.

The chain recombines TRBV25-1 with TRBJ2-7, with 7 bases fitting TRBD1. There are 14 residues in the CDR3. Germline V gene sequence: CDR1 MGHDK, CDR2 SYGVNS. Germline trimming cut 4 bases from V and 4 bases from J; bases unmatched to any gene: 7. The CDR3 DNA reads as TGTGCCAGCAGTGTGAGGGGGCAGGGGTACGAGCAGTACTTC. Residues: CASSVRGQGYEQYF.

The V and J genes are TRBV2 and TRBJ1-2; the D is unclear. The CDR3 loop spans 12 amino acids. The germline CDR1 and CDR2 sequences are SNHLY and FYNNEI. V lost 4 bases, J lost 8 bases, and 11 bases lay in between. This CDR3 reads CASSGLDVGYTF. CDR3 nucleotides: TGTGCCAGCAGTGGTCTGGACGTGGGCTACACCTTC. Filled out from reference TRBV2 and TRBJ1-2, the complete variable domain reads EPEVTQTPSHQVTQMGQEVILRCVPISNHLYFYWYRQILGQKVEFLVSFYNNEISEKSEIFDDQFSVERPDGSNFTLKIRSTKLEDSAMYFCASSGLDVGYTFGSGTRLTVV.

CDR3 sequence reads: CASSPYTGEETQYF. The CDR3 DNA is TGTGCCAGCTCACCCTATACAGGGGAAGAGACCCAGTACTTC. V usage is TRBV18 and J usage is TRBJ2-5; 7 positions match TRBD1. With V trimmed by 3 bases and J by 3 bases, 4 bases remained unmatched. This CDR3 is built from 14 residues. CDR1 is KGHSH, CDR2 LQKENI, per germline. Combining the CDR3 with reference TRBV18 and TRBJ2-5 gives the whole variable domain NAGVMQNPRHLVRRRGQEARLRCSPMKGHSHVYWYRQLPEEGLKFMVYLQKENIIDESGMPKERFSAEFPKEGPSILRIQQVVRGDSAAYFCASSPYTGEETQYFGPGTRLLVL.

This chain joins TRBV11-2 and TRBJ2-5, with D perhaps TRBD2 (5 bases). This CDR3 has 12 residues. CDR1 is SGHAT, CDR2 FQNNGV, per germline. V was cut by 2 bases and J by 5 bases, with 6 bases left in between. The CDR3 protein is CASSLTGETQYF. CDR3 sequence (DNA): TGTGCCAGCAGCTTAACGGGGGAGACCCAGTACTTC.

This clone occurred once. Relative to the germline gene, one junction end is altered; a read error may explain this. CDR3 DNA: TGTGCTAGCAGCTTCGCAGCGAACACCGGGGAGCTGTTTTTT. It codes for CASSFAANTGELFF. The chain joins TRBV7-7 to TRBJ2-2; D unclear. The length of the CDR3 is 14 residues. CDR1 is SSHAT, CDR2 FNYEAQ, per germline (reference sequence).

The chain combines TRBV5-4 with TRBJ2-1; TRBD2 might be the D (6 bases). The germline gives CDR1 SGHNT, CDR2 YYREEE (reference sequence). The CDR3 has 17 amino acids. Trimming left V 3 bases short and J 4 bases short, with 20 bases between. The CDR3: CASSSGVREVPYNEQFF. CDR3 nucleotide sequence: TGTGCCAGCAGCTCTGGGGTTAGGGAGGTACCTTACAATGAGCAGTTCTTC.

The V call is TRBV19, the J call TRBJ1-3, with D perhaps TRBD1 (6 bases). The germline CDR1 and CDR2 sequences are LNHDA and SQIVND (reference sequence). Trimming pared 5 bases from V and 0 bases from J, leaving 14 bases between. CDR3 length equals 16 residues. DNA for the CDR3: TGTGCCAGTAGTCCGGAACAGGGAAACTCTGGAAACACCATATATTTT. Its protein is CASSPEQGNSGNTIYF.

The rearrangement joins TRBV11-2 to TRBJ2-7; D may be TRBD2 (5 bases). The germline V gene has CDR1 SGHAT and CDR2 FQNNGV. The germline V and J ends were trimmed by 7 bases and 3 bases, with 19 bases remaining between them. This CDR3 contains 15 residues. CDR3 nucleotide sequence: TGTGCCAGCAACCCGCGGGCAGCGATTCGCTACGAGCAGTACTTC. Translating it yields CASNPRAAIRYEQYF.

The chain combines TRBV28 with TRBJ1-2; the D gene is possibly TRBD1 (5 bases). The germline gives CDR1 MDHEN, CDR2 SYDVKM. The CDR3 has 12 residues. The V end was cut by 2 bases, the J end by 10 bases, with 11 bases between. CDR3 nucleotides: TGTGCCAGCAGTTTAGGGACGTTCTACTACACCTTC. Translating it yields CASSLGTFYYTF.

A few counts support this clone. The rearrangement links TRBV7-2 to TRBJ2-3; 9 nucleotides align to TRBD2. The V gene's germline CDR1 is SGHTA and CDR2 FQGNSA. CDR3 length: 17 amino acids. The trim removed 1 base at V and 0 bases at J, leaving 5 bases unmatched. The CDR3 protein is CASSLGRRGGSTDTQYF. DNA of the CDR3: TGTGCCAGCAGCTTAGGAAGGCGGGGGGGGAGCACAGATACGCAGTATTTT.

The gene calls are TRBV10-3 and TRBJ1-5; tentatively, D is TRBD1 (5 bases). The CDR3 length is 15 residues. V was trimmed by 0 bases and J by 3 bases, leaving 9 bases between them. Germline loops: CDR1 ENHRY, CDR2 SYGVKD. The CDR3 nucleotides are TGTGCCATCAGTGAGTCGGGGGGTCCCAATCAGCCCCAGCATTTT. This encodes CAISESGGPNQPQHF.

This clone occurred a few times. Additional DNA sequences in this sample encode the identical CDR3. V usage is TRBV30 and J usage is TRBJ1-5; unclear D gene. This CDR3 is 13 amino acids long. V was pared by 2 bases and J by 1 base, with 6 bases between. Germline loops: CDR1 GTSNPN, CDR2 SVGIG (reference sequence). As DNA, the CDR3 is TGTGCCTGGAGTCCAGGAAGCAATCAGCCCCAGCATTTT. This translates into CAWSPGSNQPQHF.

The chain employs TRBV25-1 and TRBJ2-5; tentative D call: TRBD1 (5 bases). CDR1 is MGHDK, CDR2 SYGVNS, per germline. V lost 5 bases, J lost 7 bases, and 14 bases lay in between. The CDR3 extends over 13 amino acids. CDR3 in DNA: TGTGCCAGCAGTAATTTAGGGCAGGGGACCCAGTACTTC. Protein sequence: CASSNLGQGTQYF.

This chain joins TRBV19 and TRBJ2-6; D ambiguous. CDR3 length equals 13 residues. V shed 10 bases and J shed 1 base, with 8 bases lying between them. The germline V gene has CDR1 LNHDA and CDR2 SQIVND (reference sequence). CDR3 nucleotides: TGTGCCACCTACCTTTCTGGGGCCAACGTCCTGACTTTC. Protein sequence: CATYLSGANVLTF.

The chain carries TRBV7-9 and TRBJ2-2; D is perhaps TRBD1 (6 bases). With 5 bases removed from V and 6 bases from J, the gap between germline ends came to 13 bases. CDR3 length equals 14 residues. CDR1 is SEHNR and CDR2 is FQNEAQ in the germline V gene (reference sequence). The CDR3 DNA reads TGTGCCAGCAGCAAACAGGGACATGCCGGGGAGCTGTTTTTT. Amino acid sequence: CASSKQGHAGELFF.

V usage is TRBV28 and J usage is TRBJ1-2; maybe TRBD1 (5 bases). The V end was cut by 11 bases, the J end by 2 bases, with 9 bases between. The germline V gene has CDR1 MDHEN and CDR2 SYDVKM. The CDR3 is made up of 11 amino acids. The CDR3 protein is CAGRDNYGYTF. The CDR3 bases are TGTGCCGGAAGGGACAACTATGGCTACACCTTC.

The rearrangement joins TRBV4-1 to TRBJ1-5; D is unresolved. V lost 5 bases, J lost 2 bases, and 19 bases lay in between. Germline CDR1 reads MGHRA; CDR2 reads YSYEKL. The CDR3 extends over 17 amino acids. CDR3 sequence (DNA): TGCGCCAGCAGCTTACTGCCGGCACCGTTTGGCAATCAGCCCCAGCATTTT. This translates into CASSLLPAPFGNQPQHF.

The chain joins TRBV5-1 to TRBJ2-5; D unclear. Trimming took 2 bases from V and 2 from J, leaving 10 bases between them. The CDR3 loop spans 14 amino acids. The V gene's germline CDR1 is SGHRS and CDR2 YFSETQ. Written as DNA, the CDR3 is TGCGCCAGCAGCTTCGGGCCGGAACAAGAGACCCAGTACTTC. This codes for CASSFGPEQETQYF.

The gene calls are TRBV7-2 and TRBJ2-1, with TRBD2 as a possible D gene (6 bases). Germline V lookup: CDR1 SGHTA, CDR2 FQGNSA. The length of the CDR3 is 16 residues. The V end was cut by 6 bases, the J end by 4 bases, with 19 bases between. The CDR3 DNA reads TGTGCCAGCAGGTGGAGGGCGGGGAGTGGTTACAATGAGCAGTTCTTC. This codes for CASRWRAGSGYNEQFF.